This TCR beta chain was retrieved from a study of blood T cell repertoires in COVID-19. Study details: There were acute and convalescent COVID-19 samples, and they came from the United States, Italy and Spain. T cells, B-cell-depleted T cells, or PBMCs provided the cDNA or gDNA that served as material.

This clone was seen a single time. The length of the CDR3 is 19 residues. J lost 10 bases, V lost 4 bases, and 23 bases had no gene match. Germline CDR1 is SGDLS and CDR2 is YYNGEE. The authors' processing: For nucleated cells, counts were estimated from reference gene primer amplification. Data came from immunoSEQ multiplex PCR; TCRdb stores just in-frame clones and leaves some out. From that table come the V and J calls and clone size; the DNA was used to work out D and trimming. Among about 70,000 clones listed, around 89% were seen once. Sequenced material: peripheral blood. This receptor was obtained from a human donor in a cohort sampled during active COVID-19. The J gene is TRBJ2-1, the V gene TRBV9; 10 bases match TRBD1. CDR3 amino acids: CASSSGTGVGLGGGREQFF. The DNA for the CDR3 is TGTGCCAGCAGCTCCGGGACAGGGGTTGGGTTAGGCGGGGGGCGGGAGCAGTTCTTC.